The source of this T cell receptor (beta chain) is a study of cytomegalovirus exposure and HLA in healthy donors. Study as a whole: Genetic ancestry analysis placed 81% of the approximately 390 donors that were genotyped in the Caucasian-associated cluster.

Study-wide results and limits: By HLA locus, TCR association rates varied in a later analysis, with DRB1 showing the most and HLA-C the fewest.

Germline V gives CDR1 SGHTA, CDR2 FQGNSA. There are 14 residues in the CDR3. The trim removed 3 bases at V and 5 bases at J, leaving 5 bases unmatched. In the PCR, 60 Vbeta and 13 Jbeta primers were used. Sequencing used immunoSEQ multiplex PCR; TCRdb keeps in-frame clones, though not all of them. Among around 160,000 clones listed, around 79% were seen once. This clone was counted a single time. Its cognate antigen is unknown. This TCR came from a woman in her 40s in good health and CMV-seropositive. V and J are TRBV7-2 and TRBJ1-1; 8 positions match TRBD1. Sequencing was performed on PBMCs. CDR3 sequence reads: CASSLSRGQTEAFF. The CDR3 bases are TGTGCCAGCAGCTTGTCCAGGGGGCAAACTGAAGCTTTCTTT.